The clone carrying this T cell receptor beta chain was counted a few times. Its antigen remains unidentified. CD45RO-negative, CCR7-selected cells formed the naive CD8 fraction, which excluded terminally differentiated effector memory CD45RA+ cells. The donors were adults (healthy and HIV-negative) with no recent acute infections or vaccinations. Nashville, Tennessee was home to all donors, who were Caucasian adults. These data belong to a study of shared clonotypes between healthy human individuals. Looking at the study overall: Those who served as donors were two women and a few men between the ages of 18 and 49.

The repertoire was sequenced with immunoSEQ multiplex PCR; TCRdb's copy has only in-frame clones and lacks some. In the table there are about 2 million clones, about 95% of which are singletons. This CDR3 has 12 amino acids. Trimming shortened V by 1 base and J by 4 bases, and 2 bases separated the two germline ends. Germline V CDR1 and CDR2: SEHNR, FQNEAQ (reference sequence). Regarding the study as a whole: Memory subsets had estimated richness that was generally smaller than that of naive subsets.

This rearrangement joins TRBV7-9 to TRBJ1-3; D uncertain. The TCR originated in a man younger than 35 in good health. Material: naive CD8+ T cells sorted from blood. The CDR3 is CASSLDGNTIYF. Written as DNA, the CDR3 is TGTGCCAGCAGCTTAGACGGAAACACCATATATTTT.